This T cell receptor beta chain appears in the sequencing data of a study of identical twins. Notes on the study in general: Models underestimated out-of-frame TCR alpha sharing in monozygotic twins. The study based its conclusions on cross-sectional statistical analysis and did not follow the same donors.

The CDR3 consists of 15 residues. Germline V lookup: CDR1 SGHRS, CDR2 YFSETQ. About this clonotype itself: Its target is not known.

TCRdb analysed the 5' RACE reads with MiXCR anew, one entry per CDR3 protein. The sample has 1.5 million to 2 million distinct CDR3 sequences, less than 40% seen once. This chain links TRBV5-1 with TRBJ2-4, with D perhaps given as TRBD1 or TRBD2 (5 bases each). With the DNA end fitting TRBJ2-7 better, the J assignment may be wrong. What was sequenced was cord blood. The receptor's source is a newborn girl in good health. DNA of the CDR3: TGCGCCAGCAGCGTGACCGGGACGGGCCATAGCGAGCAGTACTTC. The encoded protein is CASSVTGTGHSEQYF.